The source of this T cell receptor beta chain is a study of blood T cell repertoires in COVID-19 (dated by TCRdb to 2020 to 2022). As for the study more broadly: Collaborator samples came from the United States, Italy and Spain and covered acute and convalescent phases of COVID-19. Where HLA class I and class II types were available, the types were taken from metadata supplied by the sample provider, not from assay-based typing. The prospective study material was composed of cDNA or gDNA derived from T cells, B-cell-depleted T cells, or PBMCs. Nearly every sample came with metadata listing a de-identified subject ID, COVID-19 status, age in years and sex. A freely available public database, intended as a resource for researchers studying the immune response to SARS-CoV-2, is where the repertoires were released. The samples were drawn from two sources: the first 160 participants of the ongoing ImmuneRACE study, and about 1,300 subjects contributed by 6 global collaborators. Deeply sampled blood TCRbeta repertoires from subjects exposed to, actively infected with, or recovered from COVID-19 were included in the dataset. The investigation overall reported the following: The amount of clinical and demographic metadata varied by source and participant and was provided uncurated.

TCRbeta CDR3 regions were amplified from genomic DNA by means of the immunoSEQ Assay, a bias-controlled multiplex PCR. The original methods were these. The number of nucleated cells in each sample was estimated from the amplification of reference gene primers within the assay. To quantify the absolute abundance of each unique TCRbeta CDR3 rearrangement, sequence reads were collapsed and filtered. For each sample, productive Simpson clonality was calculated as the square root of Simpson's diversity index across productive rearrangements. TCRdb took over this immuneACCESS table, retaining in-frame rearrangements with V and J assigned. Such tables are incomplete; in checked studies, under half of the missing clones stem from an unresolved V gene, and the remainder is unexplained. V and J calls and clone size follow that table, whereas D and trimming were derived from the DNA. The sample includes nearly 200,000 clones, with approximately 80% observed a single time. Together, the top ten hold roughly 6.9% of the sample.

About this clone itself: The antigen it recognizes is unknown. Within one base of it there is no much larger clone, and no base qualities were kept.

The collaborating institutions used their own protocols to collect whole blood in K2EDTA tubes. Collaborator samples were shipped for TCRbeta analysis as frozen whole blood, isolated PBMCs, or DNA extracted from either sample type. V is cut by 3 bases and J by 0 bases, and the space between the germline ends is 13 bases. The CDR3 measures 16 amino acids from cysteine to phenylalanine. Only CDR3 DNA is held: 48 bases, read in frame from base 1. CDR1 SGDLS and CDR2 YYNGEE were looked up in the germline V gene. The rearrangement combines TRBV9 with TRBJ2-1; the D gene is perhaps TRBD1, on 5 matching bases. The source material was peripheral blood. The receptor's source is a human donor with acute or convalescent COVID-19. The donor label of this sample is uncertain. The DNA reads as follows: TGTGCCAGCAGCGAGATAAGGGGATTCTCCTACAATGAGCAGTTCTTC. Its protein reads: CASSEIRGFSYNEQFF.